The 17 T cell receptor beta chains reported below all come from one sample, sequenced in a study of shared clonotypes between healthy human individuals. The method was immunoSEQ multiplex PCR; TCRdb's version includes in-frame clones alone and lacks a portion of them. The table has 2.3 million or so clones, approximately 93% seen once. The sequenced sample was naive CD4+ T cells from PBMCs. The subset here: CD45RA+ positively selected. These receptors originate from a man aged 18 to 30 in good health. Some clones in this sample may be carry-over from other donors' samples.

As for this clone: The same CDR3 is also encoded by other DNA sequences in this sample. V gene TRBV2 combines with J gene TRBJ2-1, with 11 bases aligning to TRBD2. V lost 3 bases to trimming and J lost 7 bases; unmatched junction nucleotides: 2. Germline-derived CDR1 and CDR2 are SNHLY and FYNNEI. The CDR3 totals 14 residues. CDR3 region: CASSDRTSGNEQFF. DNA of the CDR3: TGTGCCAGCAGTGACCGGACTAGCGGGAATGAGCAGTTCTTC.

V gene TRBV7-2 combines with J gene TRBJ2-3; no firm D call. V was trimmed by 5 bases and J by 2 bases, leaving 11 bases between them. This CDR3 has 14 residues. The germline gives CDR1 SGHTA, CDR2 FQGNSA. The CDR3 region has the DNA TGTGCCAGCAGCATCCTCGGACCCACAGATACGCAGTATTTT. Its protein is CASSILGPTDTQYF.

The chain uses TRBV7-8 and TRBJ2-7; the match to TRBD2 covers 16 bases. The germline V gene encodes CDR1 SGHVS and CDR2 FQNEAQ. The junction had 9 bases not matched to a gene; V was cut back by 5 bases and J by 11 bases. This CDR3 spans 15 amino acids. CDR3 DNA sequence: TGTGCCAGCAGCGCACCGGGACTAGCGGGAGGGCGAGAGTACTTC. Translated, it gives CASSAPGLAGGREYF. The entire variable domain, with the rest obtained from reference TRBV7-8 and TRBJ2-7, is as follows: GAGVSQSPRYKVAKRGQDVALRCDPISGHVSLFWYQQALGQGPEFLTYFQNEAQLDKSGLPSDRFFAERPEGSVSTLKIQRTQQEDSAVYLCASSAPGLAGGREYFGPGTRLTVT.

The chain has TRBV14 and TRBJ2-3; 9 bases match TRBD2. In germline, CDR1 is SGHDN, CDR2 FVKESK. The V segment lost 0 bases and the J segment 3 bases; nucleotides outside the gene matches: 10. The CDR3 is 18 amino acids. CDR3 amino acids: CASSQDWPSGTVTDTQYF. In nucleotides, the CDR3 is TGTGCCAGCAGCCAAGATTGGCCTAGCGGGACGGTAACAGATACGCAGTATTTT.

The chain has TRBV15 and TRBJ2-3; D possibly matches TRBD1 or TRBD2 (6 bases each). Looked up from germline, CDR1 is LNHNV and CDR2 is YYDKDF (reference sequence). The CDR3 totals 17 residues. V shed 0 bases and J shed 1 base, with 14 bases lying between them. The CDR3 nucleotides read TGTGCCACCAGCAGAGATTTCGGGGGCAGGGGCACAGATACGCAGTATTTT. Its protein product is CATSRDFGGRGTDTQYF.

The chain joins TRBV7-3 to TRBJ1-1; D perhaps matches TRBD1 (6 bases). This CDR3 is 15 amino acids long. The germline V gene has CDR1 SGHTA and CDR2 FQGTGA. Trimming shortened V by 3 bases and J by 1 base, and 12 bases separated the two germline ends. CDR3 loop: CASSFRRGRNTEAFF. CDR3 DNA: TGTGCCAGCAGCTTTAGGAGGGGGAGGAACACTGAAGCTTTCTTT.

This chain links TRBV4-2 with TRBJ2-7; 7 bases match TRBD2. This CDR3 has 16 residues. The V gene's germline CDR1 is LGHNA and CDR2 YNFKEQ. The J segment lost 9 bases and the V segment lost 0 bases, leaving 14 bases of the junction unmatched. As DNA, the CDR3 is TGTGCCAGCAGCCAAGATCCAACTAGCGAGGTACGAGGGCAGTACTTC. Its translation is CASSQDPTSEVRGQYF.

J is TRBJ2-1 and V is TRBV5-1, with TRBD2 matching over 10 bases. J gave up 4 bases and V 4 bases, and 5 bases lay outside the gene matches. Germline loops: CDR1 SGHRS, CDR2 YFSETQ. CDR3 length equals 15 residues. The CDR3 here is CASSATSGLYNEQFF. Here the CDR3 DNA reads TGCGCCAGCAGCGCGACTAGCGGGCTGTACAATGAGCAGTTCTTC.

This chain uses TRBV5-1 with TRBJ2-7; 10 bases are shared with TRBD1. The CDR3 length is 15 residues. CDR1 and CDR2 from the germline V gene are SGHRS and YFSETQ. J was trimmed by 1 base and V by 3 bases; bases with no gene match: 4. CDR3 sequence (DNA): TGCGCCAGCAGCTACGACAGGGGGCAGTCCTACGAGCAGTACTTC. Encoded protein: CASSYDRGQSYEQYF.

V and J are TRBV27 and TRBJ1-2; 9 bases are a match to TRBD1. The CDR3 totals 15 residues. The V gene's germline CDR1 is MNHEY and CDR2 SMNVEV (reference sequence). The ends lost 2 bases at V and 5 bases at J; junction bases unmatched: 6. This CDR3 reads CASSLRRQGEYGYTF. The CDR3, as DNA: TGTGCCAGCAGTTTACGGCGACAGGGGGAATATGGCTACACCTTC.

As DNA, the CDR3 is TGTGCCAGCAGCTTAGTTCAAGTCACTGAGCAGTTCTTC. Its protein product is CASSLVQVTEQFF. The chain carries TRBV11-3 and TRBJ2-1; no clear D gene. The CDR3 is made up of 13 amino acids. Trimming took off 1 base at V and 9 bases at J, with 10 bases between the two ends. Germline V lookup: CDR1 SGHNT, CDR2 YENEEA.

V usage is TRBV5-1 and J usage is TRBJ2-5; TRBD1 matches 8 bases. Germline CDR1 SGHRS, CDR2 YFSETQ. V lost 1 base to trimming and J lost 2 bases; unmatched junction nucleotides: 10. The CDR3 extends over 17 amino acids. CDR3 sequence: CASSLPLLQGGQETQYF. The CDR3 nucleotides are TGCGCCAGCAGCTTGCCCTTATTACAGGGGGGACAAGAGACCCAGTACTTC.

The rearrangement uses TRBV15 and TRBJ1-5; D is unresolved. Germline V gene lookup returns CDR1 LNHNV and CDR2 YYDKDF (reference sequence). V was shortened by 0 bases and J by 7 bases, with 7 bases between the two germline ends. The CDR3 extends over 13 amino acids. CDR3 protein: CATSRDLKQPQHF. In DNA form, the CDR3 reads TGTGCCACCAGCAGAGATTTAAAACAGCCCCAGCATTTT.

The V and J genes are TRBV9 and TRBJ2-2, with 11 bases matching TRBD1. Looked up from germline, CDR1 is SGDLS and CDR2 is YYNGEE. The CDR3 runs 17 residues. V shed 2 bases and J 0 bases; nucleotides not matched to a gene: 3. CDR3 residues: CASSVRGQGANTGELFF. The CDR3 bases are TGTGCCAGCAGCGTGAGGGGACAGGGGGCGAACACCGGGGAGCTGTTTTTT.

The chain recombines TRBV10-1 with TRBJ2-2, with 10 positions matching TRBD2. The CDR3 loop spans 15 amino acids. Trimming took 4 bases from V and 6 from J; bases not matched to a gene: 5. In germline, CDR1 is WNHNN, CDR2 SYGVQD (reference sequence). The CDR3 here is CASSVLAGEPGELFF. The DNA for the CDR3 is TGCGCCAGCAGTGTGCTAGCGGGAGAACCCGGGGAGCTGTTTTTT.

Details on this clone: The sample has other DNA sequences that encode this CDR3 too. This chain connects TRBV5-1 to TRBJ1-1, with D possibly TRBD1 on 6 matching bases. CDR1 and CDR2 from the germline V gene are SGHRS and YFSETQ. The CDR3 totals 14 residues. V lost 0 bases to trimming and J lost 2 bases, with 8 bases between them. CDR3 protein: CASSLDRVNTEAFF. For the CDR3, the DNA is TGCGCCAGCAGCTTGGACAGGGTCAACACTGAAGCTTTCTTT.

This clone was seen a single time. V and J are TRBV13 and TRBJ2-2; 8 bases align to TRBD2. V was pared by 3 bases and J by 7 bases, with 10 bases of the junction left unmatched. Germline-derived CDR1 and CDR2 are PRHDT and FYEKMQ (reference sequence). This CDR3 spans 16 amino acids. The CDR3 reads CASSFKPSGSGGELFF. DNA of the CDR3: TGTGCCAGCAGCTTTAAGCCGAGCGGGAGTGGCGGGGAGCTGTTTTTT.